The 21 T cell receptor beta chains in this list originate from one sample, sequenced in a study of cytomegalovirus exposure and HLA in healthy donors (dated by TCRdb to the late 2010s). Library preparation used the immunoSEQ multiplex PCR assay. A mixture of 60 forward primers for TCR Vbeta segments and 13 reverse primers for TCR Jbeta segments was used in the multiplex PCR. As stored in TCRdb, this immuneACCESS dataset retains in-frame rearrangements with V and J assigned. A fraction of the clones does not appear; measured against another copy, unresolved V genes explain less than half of the discrepancy, and the remainder lacks a known reason. This sample's table carries 100,000 to 150,000 clones. Roughly 2% of the sample goes to the ten largest clones. The specimen was PBMCs. The receptors shown here come from a man aged 40-49 years in good health and CMV-seronegative.

The rearrangement links TRBV10-3 to TRBJ1-2, with D possibly matching TRBD1 (6 bases). Germline V gene data show CDR1 as ENHRY and CDR2 as SYGVKD. Trimming removed 6 bases from V and 6 bases from J, with 14 bases in between. The CDR3 sequence is 13 residues long. The CDR3 DNA reads as TGTGCCATCAGATTAGACAGGCTCCATGGCTACACCTTC. Translation: CAIRLDRLHGYTF.

The chain employs TRBV15 and TRBJ1-3; tentative D call: TRBD1 (5 bases). Trimming removed 0 bases from V and 0 bases from J, with 12 bases in between. The CDR3 sequence is 17 residues long. Germline V gene data show CDR1 as LNHNV and CDR2 as YYDKDF (reference sequence). The CDR3 region has the DNA TGTGCCACCAGCAGAGATCCAGGGCTCAGCTCTGGAAACACCATATATTTT. Amino acids: CATSRDPGLSSGNTIYF.

The chain recombines TRBV2 with TRBJ1-5; possibly TRBD1 for D (6 bases). This CDR3 has 14 residues. Trimming took off 2 bases at V and 6 bases at J, with 11 bases between the two ends. Germline V gene sequence: CDR1 SNHLY, CDR2 FYNNEI. CDR3 loop: CASSENRAGQPQHF. In DNA, the CDR3 is TGTGCCAGCAGTGAAAACAGGGCGGGTCAGCCCCAGCATTTT.

Worth noting for this clone: One junction end disagrees with the germline gene, perhaps due to a read error. This sequence joins TRBV7-7 and TRBJ2-1; 10 bases map to TRBD1. Germline V lookup: CDR1 SSHAT, CDR2 FNYEAQ (reference sequence). This CDR3 has 14 residues. CDR3 DNA: TGTGCTAGCAGCCCAAGGACAGGGGGCAATGAGCAGTTCTTC. The encoded protein is CASSPRTGGNEQFF.

Comments on this clone: One junction end does not reproduce the germline sequence, and a read error may be involved. The chain's CDR3 is CASSLGTGAQFSYNSPLHF. The CDR3, as DNA: TGTGCTAGCAGCTTAGGGACAGGCGCGCAATTCTCCTATAATTCACCCCTCCACTTT. This sequence joins TRBV7-7 and TRBJ1-6; the match to TRBD1 covers 8 bases. The CDR3 sequence is 19 residues long. CDR1 and CDR2 (germline): SSHAT, FNYEAQ (reference sequence). The entire variable domain, with the rest obtained from reference TRBV7-7 and TRBJ1-6, is as follows: GAGVSQSPRYKVTKRGQDVTLRCDPISSHATLYWYQQALGQGPEFLTYFNYEAQPDKSGLPSDRFSAERPEGSISTLTIQRTEQRDSAMYRCASSLGTGAQFSYNSPLHFGNGTRLTVT.

The chain uses TRBV11-3 and TRBJ1-3; 7 positions agree with TRBD1. CDR1 and CDR2 from the germline V gene are SGHNT and YENEEA. After removal of 4 bases from V and 2 bases from J, the junction contained 5 bases not matched to a gene. The CDR3 spans 15 residues. Here the CDR3 reads CASSWRQGTGNTIYF. CDR3 nucleotide sequence: TGTGCCAGCAGCTGGAGACAGGGAACTGGAAACACCATATATTTT.

The V gene is TRBV6-1, the J gene TRBJ2-7, with 8 bases identical to TRBD1. This CDR3 is 11 amino acids long. With V trimmed by 4 bases and J by 9 bases, 2 bases remained unmatched. The V gene's germline CDR1 is MNHNS and CDR2 SASEGT. CDR3 in amino acids: CASSGDRRQYF. The CDR3 DNA sequence: TGTGCCAGCAGTGGGGACAGGAGGCAGTACTTC.

As for this clone: A read error may account for a junction end that differs from germline. The rearrangement uses TRBV7-7 and TRBJ2-3, with D possibly being TRBD2 (6 bases). There are 15 residues in the CDR3. In germline, CDR1 is SSHAT, CDR2 FNYEAQ (reference sequence). The CDR3 nucleotides read TGTGCTAGCAGCCCGGTGGGGACTAGCACAGATACGCAGTATTTT. Its translation: CASSPVGTSTDTQYF.

The chain links TRBV2 to TRBJ1-4; 9 bases align to TRBD1. The CDR3 spans 18 residues. Trimming at V came to 6 bases and at J to 5 bases, leaving 16 bases not matched to a gene. Germline assignment: CDR1 SNHLY and CDR2 FYNNEI. CDR3 sequence: CASSRDRVSPESNEKLFF. The CDR3 DNA follows: TGTGCCAGCAGCCGGGACAGGGTATCCCCCGAGTCAAATGAAAAACTGTTTTTT.

The chain has TRBV6-6 and TRBJ2-3, with 7 positions matching TRBD2. V lost 4 bases to trimming and J lost 7 bases; unmatched junction nucleotides: 8. In germline, CDR1 is MNHNY, CDR2 SVGAGI (reference sequence). CDR3 length: 14 amino acids. The CDR3 DNA sequence: TGTGCCAGCAGTTTTGAGGGAGGGCCGAATACGCAGTATTTT. Translated: CASSFEGGPNTQYF.

The chain carries TRBV11-3 and TRBJ2-3, with 10 bases matching TRBD1. Trimming removed 5 bases from V and 0 bases from J; junction bases left unmatched: 11. Germline CDR1 reads SGHNT; CDR2 reads YENEEA. The CDR3 loop spans 18 amino acids. This CDR3 is CASSGRQGADTSTDTQYF. CDR3 nucleotides: TGTGCCAGCAGCGGGCGACAGGGGGCCGATACTAGCACAGATACGCAGTATTTT.

The chain couples TRBV4-1 to TRBJ2-1; the match to TRBD2 covers 9 bases. CDR1 and CDR2 from the germline V gene are MGHRA and YSYEKL. V was pared by 0 bases and J by 8 bases, with 5 bases of the junction left unmatched. The CDR3 length is 15 residues. CDR3 loop: CASSQDSGGVDEQFF. CDR3 DNA sequence: TGCGCCAGCAGCCAAGATAGCGGGGGTGTCGATGAGCAGTTCTTC.

The chain combines TRBV6-5 with TRBJ1-2, with a weak D call TRBD1 (5 bases). The CDR3 is made up of 14 amino acids. Trimming left V 7 bases short and J 5 bases short, with 17 bases between. The germline V gene encodes CDR1 MNHEY and CDR2 SVGAGI. The CDR3 reads CASNPGRGAYGYTF. The CDR3 nucleotides are TGTGCCAGCAATCCCGGGCGGGGCGCTTATGGCTACACCTTC.

The chain links TRBV15 to TRBJ1-2; tentative D call: TRBD1 (6 bases). CDR3 length equals 14 residues. Germline CDR1 and CDR2: LNHNV and YYDKDF (reference sequence). V lost 4 bases to trimming and J lost 1 base, with 10 bases between them. For the CDR3, the DNA is TGTGCCACCAGCAAGGGCAGGGGTAACTATGGCTACACCTTC. This sequence encodes CATSKGRGNYGYTF.

V is TRBV11-2 and J is TRBJ2-2, with 9 bases aligning to TRBD1. V lost 5 bases, J lost 0 bases, and 4 bases stayed unmatched. This CDR3 region has 16 residues. Germline V gives CDR1 SGHAT, CDR2 FQNNGV. CDR3 in amino acids: CASSKRTGANTGELFF. DNA for the CDR3: TGTGCCAGCAGCAAGAGGACAGGGGCGAACACCGGGGAGCTGTTTTTT.

The rearrangement uses TRBV19 and TRBJ1-5; 8 positions match TRBD1. Germline CDR1 reads LNHDA; CDR2 reads SQIVND (reference sequence). V dropped 6 bases and J dropped 5; count of bases not matched to a gene: 3. This CDR3 comprises 13 residues. CDR3 coding DNA: TGTGCCAGTAGACAGGGGGTGTATCAGCCCCAGCATTTT. Amino acid sequence: CASRQGVYQPQHF.

The genes are TRBV5-4 and TRBJ2-1; 13 bases fit TRBD2. V lost 3 bases and J lost 8; bases outside the gene matches: 5. The germline gives CDR1 SGHNT, CDR2 YYREEE (reference sequence). The CDR3 extends over 15 amino acids. CDR3 residues: CASSWRLAGGYEQFF. CDR3 nucleotide sequence: TGTGCCAGCAGCTGGAGACTAGCGGGAGGTTATGAGCAGTTCTTC.

The chain employs TRBV6-1 and TRBJ2-7, with D possibly matching TRBD2 (5 bases). Germline V gene lookup returns CDR1 MNHNS and CDR2 SASEGT. The CDR3 runs 13 residues. The V gene lost 7 bases and the J gene lost 4 bases, with 14 bases spanning the gap. The CDR3 DNA reads as TGTGCCAGCATCCTAGGCGGAGGTTACGAGCAGTACTTC. Translated: CASILGGGYEQYF.

The chain employs TRBV7-6 and TRBJ2-5; TRBD2 aligns across 7 bases. The length of the CDR3 is 13 residues. Trimming cost V 5 bases and J 3 bases; bases outside gene matches: 3. The V gene's germline CDR1 is SGHVS and CDR2 FNYEAQ. Here the CDR3 DNA reads TGTGCCAGCAGCCAAACTAGCGAAGAGACCCAGTACTTC. It is translated as CASSQTSEETQYF. The entire variable domain, with the rest obtained from reference TRBV7-6 and TRBJ2-5, is as follows: GAGVSQSPRYKVTKRGQDVALRCDPISGHVSLYWYRQALGQGPEFLTYFNYEAQQDKSGLPNDRFSAERPEGSISTLTIQRTEQRDSAMYRCASSQTSEETQYFGPGTRLLVL.

The V and J genes are TRBV29-1 and TRBJ1-5; 7 bases fit TRBD1. This CDR3 is 13 amino acids long. Per the germline V gene, CDR1 is SQVTM and CDR2 is ANQGSEA. After removal of 4 bases from V and 3 bases from J, the junction contained 3 bases not matched to a gene. CDR3 nucleotides: TGCAGCGTTGCGGACAGGATCAATCAGCCCCAGCATTTT. Translating gives CSVADRINQPQHF.

Worth noting for this clone: A read error may account for a junction end that differs from germline. J is TRBJ2-2 and V is TRBV11-3, with a weak D call TRBD2 (5 bases). Germline V gives CDR1 SGHNT, CDR2 YENEEA. The CDR3 spans 15 residues. The CDR3 region has the DNA TGTGCCAGCAGCTTAGGTATAGCGAAAACCGGGGAGCTGTTTTTT. It specifies CASSLGIAKTGELFF.